The clone carrying this T cell receptor beta chain appeared a few times. This sample is part of a study of T cells in Graves' hyperthyroidism and ophthalmopathy. The CDR3 extends over 12 amino acids. Germline V gene sequence: CDR1 LGHNT, CDR2 FRNRAP. V lost 1 base and J 5 bases, leaving 6 bases between the germline ends. This sample holds PBMCs from less than 11 ml fresh peripheral blood. From RNA transcripts, TCR beta CDR3 regions were amplified. TCR CDR3 underwent first-round RT-PCR with the HTBI primer set. A single record per CDR3 protein comes from TCRdb applying MiXCR to the multiplex PCR reads. The data hold fewer than 800,000 distinct CDR3 sequences, with about 17% observed a single time.

The TCR sequence derives from a man between 18 and 29 years old with Graves' hyperthyroidism. Sequenced material: blood. The J gene is TRBJ2-7, the V gene TRBV12-5; D remains unclear. CDR3 bases: TGTGCTAGTGGTTTGGGGGATGACGAGCAGTACTTC. Translation: CASGLGDDEQYF.